One T cell receptor beta chain is described in this entry. Its antigen is not identified. A sample-barcoded 5' primer and a J-beta primer mix were used in a second PCR of roughly 7 to 11 cycles. TCRdb ran MiXCR on the 5' RACE reads and lists one entry per CDR3 protein. The table shows about 1.8 million distinct CDR3 sequences, with roughly 50% occurring only once. The data derive from a study of blood T cells in healthy people across ages. Study-level results: Roughly linear declines in TCR beta diversity per million T cells occurred with age. Researchers said unsorted PBMCs prevented a conclusive naive versus antigen-experienced comparison.

Trimming removed 3 bases at V and 0 bases at J, with 22 bases between. The CDR3 contains 18 residues. Germline V gene sequence: CDR1 SQVTM, CDR2 ANQGSEA. Healthy Caucasian individuals from Russia aged about 6 to 100 were enrolled as donors. The authors extracted at least 5.5 micrograms of total RNA per sample. The clonotype originates from a woman between 40 and 50 years old in good health. Sequencing was performed on blood. The V gene is TRBV29-1, the J gene TRBJ2-3; D might be TRBD1 (7 bases). The CDR3 nucleotides are TGCAGCGTTGAGGAGGGGGCAGGCTTTCCCCCTAGCACAGATACGCAGTATTTT. Its translation is CSVEEGAGFPPSTDTQYF.